The clone carrying this T cell receptor (beta chain) was seen ten or more times. Time point defined: patch test 2, 6 weeks after DPC sensitization. Treatment given: therapeutic diphenylcyclopropenone sensitization with weekly scalp DPC. Ahead of each patch test application, blood was drawn. Donors, patients with alopecia ranging from 18 to 70 years old and judged suitable for DPC, provided samples. This specimen belongs to a study of human T cells and chemical hapten exposure. Single cDNA molecules in the library carried unique molecular identifiers attached during preparation. As processed by the authors: Samples contained a median of about 96,000 TCRs, with a range of about 23,224 to 690,600. From the RACE reads, TCRdb called clonotypes with MiXCR, one entry per CDR3 protein. The authors' filters were not applied to this entry. The sample shows roughly 50,000 distinct CDR3 sequences, around 9.4% of them seen only once.

Trimming cost V 6 bases and J 11 bases, with 19 bases left between them. CDR1 SEHNR and CDR2 FQNEAQ come from the germline V gene (reference sequence). The CDR3 covers 13 residues. This chain links TRBV7-9 with TRBJ1-1; D perhaps matches TRBD1 (6 bases). Sequenced here: whole blood, sampled in connection with sensitization to the hapten diphenylcyclopropenone (DPC). The clonotype was recovered from a woman in her forties or fifties with alopecia areata. Some clones in this sample may be carry-over from other donors' samples. The DNA of the CDR3 is TGTGCCAGCAGTCGGAATCCGGGAGACAGGGCTTTCTTT. Translation gives CASSRNPGDRAFF.